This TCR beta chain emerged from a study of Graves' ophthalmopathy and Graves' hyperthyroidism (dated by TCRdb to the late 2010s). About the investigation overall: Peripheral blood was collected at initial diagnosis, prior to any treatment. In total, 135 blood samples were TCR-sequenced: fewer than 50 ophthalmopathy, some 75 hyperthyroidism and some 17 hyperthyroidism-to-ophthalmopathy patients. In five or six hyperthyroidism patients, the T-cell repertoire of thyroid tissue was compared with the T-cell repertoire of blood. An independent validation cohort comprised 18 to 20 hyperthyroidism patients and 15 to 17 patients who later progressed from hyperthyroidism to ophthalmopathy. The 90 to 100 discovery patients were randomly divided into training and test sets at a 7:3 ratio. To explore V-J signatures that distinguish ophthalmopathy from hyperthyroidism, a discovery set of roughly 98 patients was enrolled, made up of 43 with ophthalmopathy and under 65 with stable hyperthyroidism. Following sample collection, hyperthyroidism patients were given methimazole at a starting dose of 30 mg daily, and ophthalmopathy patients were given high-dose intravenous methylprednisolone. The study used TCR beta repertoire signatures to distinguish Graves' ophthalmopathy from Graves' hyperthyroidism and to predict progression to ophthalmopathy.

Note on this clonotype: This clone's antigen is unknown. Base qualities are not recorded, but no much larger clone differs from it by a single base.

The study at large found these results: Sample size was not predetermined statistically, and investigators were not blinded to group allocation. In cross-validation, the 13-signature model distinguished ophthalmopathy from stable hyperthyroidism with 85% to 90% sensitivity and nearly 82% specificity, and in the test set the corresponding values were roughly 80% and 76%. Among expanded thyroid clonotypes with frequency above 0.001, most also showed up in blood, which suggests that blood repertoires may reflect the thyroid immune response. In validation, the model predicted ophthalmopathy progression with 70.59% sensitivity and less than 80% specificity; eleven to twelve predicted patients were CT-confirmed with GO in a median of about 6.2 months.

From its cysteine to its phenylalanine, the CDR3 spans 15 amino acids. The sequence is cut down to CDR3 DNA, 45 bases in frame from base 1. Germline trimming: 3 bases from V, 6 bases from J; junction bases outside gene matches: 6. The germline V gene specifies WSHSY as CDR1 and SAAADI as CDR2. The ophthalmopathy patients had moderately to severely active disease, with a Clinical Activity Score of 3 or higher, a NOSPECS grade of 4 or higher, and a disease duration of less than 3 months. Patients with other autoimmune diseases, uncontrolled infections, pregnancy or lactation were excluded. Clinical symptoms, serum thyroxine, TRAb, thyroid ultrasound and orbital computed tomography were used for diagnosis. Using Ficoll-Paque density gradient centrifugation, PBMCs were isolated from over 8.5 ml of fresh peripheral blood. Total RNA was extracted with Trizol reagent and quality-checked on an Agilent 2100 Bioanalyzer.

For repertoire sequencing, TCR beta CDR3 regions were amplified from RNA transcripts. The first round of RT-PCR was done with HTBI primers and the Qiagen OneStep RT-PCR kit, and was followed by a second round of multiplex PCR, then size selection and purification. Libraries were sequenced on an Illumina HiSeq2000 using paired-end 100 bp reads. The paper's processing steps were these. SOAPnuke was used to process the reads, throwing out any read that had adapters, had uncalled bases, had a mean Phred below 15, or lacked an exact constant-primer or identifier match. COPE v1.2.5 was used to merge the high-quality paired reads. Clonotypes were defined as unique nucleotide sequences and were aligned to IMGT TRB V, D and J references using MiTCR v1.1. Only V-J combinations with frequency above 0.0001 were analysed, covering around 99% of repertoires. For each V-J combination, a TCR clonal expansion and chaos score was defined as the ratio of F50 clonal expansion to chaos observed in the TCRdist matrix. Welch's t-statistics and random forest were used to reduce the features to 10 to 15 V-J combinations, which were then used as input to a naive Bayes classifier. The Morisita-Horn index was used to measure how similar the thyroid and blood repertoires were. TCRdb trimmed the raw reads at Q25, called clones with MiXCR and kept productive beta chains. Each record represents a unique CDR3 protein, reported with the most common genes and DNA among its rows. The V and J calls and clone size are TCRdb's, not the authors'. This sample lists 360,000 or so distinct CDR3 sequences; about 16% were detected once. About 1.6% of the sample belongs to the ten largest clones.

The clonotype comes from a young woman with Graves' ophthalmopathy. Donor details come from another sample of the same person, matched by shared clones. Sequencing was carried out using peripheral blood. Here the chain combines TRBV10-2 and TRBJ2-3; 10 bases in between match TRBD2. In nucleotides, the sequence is TGCGCCAGCAGTGACCCGGGACTAGCGCCCGATACGCAGTATTTT. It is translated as CASSDPGLAPDTQYF.